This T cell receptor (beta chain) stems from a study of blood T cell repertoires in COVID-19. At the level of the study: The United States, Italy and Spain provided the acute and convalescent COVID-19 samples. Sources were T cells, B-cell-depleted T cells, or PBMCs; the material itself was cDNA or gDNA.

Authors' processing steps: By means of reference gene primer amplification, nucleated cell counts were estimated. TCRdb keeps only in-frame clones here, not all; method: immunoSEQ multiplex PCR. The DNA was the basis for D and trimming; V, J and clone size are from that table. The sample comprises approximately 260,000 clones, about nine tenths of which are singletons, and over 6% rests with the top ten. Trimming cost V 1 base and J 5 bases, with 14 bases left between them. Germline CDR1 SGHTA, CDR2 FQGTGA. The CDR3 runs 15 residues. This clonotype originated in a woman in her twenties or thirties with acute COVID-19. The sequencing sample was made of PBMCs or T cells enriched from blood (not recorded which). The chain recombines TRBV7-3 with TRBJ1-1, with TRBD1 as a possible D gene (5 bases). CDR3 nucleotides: TGTGCCAGCAGCTTAAAAGCCGGGGGGAGGACTGAAGCTTTCTTT. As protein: CASSLKAGGRTEAFF.